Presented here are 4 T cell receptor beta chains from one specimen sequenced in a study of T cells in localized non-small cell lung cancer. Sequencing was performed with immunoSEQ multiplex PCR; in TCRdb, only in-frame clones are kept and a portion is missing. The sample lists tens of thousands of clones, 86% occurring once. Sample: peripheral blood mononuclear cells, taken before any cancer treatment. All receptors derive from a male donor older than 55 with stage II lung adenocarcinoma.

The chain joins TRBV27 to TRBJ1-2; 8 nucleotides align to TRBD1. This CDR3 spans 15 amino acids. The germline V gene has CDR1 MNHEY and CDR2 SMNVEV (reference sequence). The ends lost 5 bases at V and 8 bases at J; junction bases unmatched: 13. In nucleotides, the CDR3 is TGTGCCAGCAGTCCCAAAAAGGACAGGGCGCAGGGCTACACCTTC. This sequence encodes CASSPKKDRAQGYTF.

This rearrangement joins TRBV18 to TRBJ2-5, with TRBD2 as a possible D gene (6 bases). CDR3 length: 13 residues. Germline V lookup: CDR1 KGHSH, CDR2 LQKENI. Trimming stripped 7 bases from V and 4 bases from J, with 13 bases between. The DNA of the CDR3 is TGTGCCAGCTATTCCGGGAGAGGAGAGACCCAGTACTTC. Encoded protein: CASYSGRGETQYF. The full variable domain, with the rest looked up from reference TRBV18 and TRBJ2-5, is NAGVMQNPRHLVRRRGQEARLRCSPMKGHSHVYWYRQLPEEGLKFMVYLQKENIIDESGMPKERFSAEFPKEGPSILRIQQVVRGDSAAYFCASYSGRGETQYFGPGTRLLVL.

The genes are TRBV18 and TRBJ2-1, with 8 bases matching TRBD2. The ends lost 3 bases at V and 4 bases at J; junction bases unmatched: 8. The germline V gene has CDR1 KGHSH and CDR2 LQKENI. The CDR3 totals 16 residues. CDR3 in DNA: TGTGCCAGCTCACCCGTTAGGGGGACTAGGTACAATGAGCAGTTCTTC. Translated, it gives CASSPVRGTRYNEQFF. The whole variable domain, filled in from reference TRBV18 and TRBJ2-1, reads NAGVMQNPRHLVRRRGQEARLRCSPMKGHSHVYWYRQLPEEGLKFMVYLQKENIIDESGMPKERFSAEFPKEGPSILRIQQVVRGDSAAYFCASSPVRGTRYNEQFFGPGTRLTVL.

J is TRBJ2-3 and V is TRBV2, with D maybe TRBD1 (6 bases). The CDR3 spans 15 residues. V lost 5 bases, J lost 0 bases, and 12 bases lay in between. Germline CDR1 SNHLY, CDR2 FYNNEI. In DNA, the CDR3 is TGTGCCAGCAGTTTTGGGGGCGCGAGCACAGATACGCAGTATTTT. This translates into CASSFGGASTDTQYF.